A single sample is the source of the 13 T cell receptor beta chains below, sequenced in a study of spatial heterogeneity in lung cancer. Whole-study findings and limits: Counts that tracked tumor mutation counts were those of expanded intratumoral alpha and beta TCRs.

One entry per CDR3 protein results from TCRdb running MiXCR on the 5' RACE reads. The sample carries roughly 20,000 distinct CDR3 sequences, 2.8% recorded once. No antigen has been identified for these receptors. Indicated time point: sample taken at primary tumor resection. The source material was lung tumor tissue, sampled at surgery. These receptors came from a male donor with early-stage non-small cell lung cancer.

This clonotype was detected many times. The chain couples TRBV12-3 or TRBV12-4 to TRBJ1-1; unclear D gene. V lost 6 bases and J lost 5, with 7 bases in between. CDR3 length: 11 amino acids. CDR3 sequence reads: CASRRGTEAFF. Written as DNA, the CDR3 is TGTGCCAGCAGGCGAGGAACTGAAGCTTTCTTT.

This clonotype occurred many times. The CDR3 is CASSDRIYNEQFF. DNA of the CDR3: TGTGCCAGCAGTGACAGGATCTACAATGAGCAGTTCTTC. The genes are TRBV6-4 and TRBJ2-1, with unresolved D. The CDR3 contains 13 residues. Trimming took off 2 bases at V and 3 bases at J, with 5 bases between the two ends. Germline loops: CDR1 MRHNA, CDR2 SNTAGT.

By share of the sample, this clonotype is medium-sized. The genes are TRBV24-1 and TRBJ1-2; no firm D call. V dropped 1 base and J dropped 4 bases, with 9 bases sitting between them. The CDR3 length is 14 residues. Germline CDR1 reads KGHDR; CDR2 reads SFDVKD. CDR3 bases: TGTGCCACCAGTGATTTTACCAGGACCTATGGCTACACCTTC. Translation: CATSDFTRTYGYTF.

There are many counts of this clonotype. The V and J genes are TRBV5-1 and TRBJ2-5, with 8 bases lining up with TRBD1. The junction had 1 base not matched to a gene; V was cut back by 0 bases and J by 3 bases. CDR1 SGHRS and CDR2 YFSETQ come from the germline V gene. The CDR3 spans 14 residues. The chain's CDR3 is CASSLAGQEETQYF. For the CDR3, the DNA is TGCGCCAGCAGCTTGGCGGGACAGGAAGAGACCCAGTACTTC. Full variable domain (outside the CDR3, taken from reference TRBV5-1 and TRBJ2-5): KAGVTQTPRYLIKTRGQQVTLSCSPISGHRSVSWYQQTPGQGLQFLFEYFSETQRNKGNFPGRFSGRQFSNSRSEMNVSTLELGDSALYLCASSLAGQEETQYFGPGTRLLVL.

This clonotype came up many times. This chain links TRBV20-1 with TRBJ1-5, with D maybe TRBD1 (5 bases). Germline CDR1 and CDR2: DFQATT and SNEGSKA (reference sequence). This CDR3 contains 16 residues. With 0 bases removed from V and 0 bases from J, the gap between germline ends came to 12 bases. CDR3 sequence reads: CSARDDGDYSNQPQHF. The CDR3 region has the DNA TGCAGTGCTAGAGATGATGGGGACTATAGCAATCAGCCCCAGCATTTT.

In this sample, this clonotype turned up many times. The V call is TRBV4-1, the J call TRBJ2-2, with 11 bases fitting TRBD2. Germline values: CDR1 MGHRA, CDR2 YSYEKL. This CDR3 is 17 amino acids long. V shed 1 base, J shed 4 bases, and the junction held 5 bases outside the gene matches. CDR3 bases: TGCGCCAGCAGCCAAGTAGTAGCGGGAGGGCCCACCGGGGAGCTGTTTTTT. Protein: CASSQVVAGGPTGELFF.

This clonotype was seen at least ten times. CDR3 nucleotide sequence: TGTGCCAGCAGTTCGGGACACAACTATGGCTACACCTTC. Residues: CASSSGHNYGYTF. V usage is TRBV12-3 or TRBV12-4 and J usage is TRBJ1-2; D is possibly TRBD1 (6 bases). CDR3 size: 13 residues. V shed 4 bases and J shed 2 bases, with 8 bases lying between them.

In this sample, this clonotype turned up many times. The CDR3 DNA follows: TGCAGTGCTAACGGACCAGGGCTTTACTACAATGAGCAGTTCTTC. It is translated as CSANGPGLYYNEQFF. The chain uses TRBV20-1 and TRBJ2-1, with a weak D call TRBD1 (5 bases). The CDR3 spans 15 residues. Germline lookup yields CDR1 DFQATT and CDR2 SNEGSKA (reference sequence). V gave up 4 bases and J gave up 3 bases, with 16 bases separating them.

This clonotype occurred many times. V and J are TRBV6-5 and TRBJ2-6, with D uncertain. V lost 6 bases to trimming and J lost 2 bases, with 8 bases between them. The CDR3 is 14 residues long. In germline, CDR1 is MNHEY, CDR2 SVGAGI. CDR3 amino acids: CASRERPGANVLTF. As DNA, the CDR3 is TGTGCCAGCAGAGAGAGACCTGGGGCCAACGTCCTGACTTTC.

This clonotype was found many times. This rearrangement joins TRBV15 to TRBJ2-2; D perhaps matches TRBD2 (5 bases). V lost 1 base and J lost 6, with 15 bases in between. The CDR3 covers 16 residues. CDR1 LNHNV and CDR2 YYDKDF come from the germline V gene (reference sequence). The DNA of the CDR3 is TGTGCCACCAGCAGAGTAAAACTAGGTCCTTCCGGGGAGCTGTTTTTT. Translation: CATSRVKLGPSGELFF.

There are many counts of this clonotype. The rearrangement joins TRBV18 to TRBJ1-2; the match to TRBD1 covers 8 bases. Germline V gives CDR1 KGHSH, CDR2 LQKENI. The CDR3 runs to 15 residues. V was pared by 0 bases and J by 6 bases, with 6 bases of the junction left unmatched. This CDR3 is CASSPPQGARNGYTF. CDR3 sequence (DNA): TGTGCCAGCTCACCACCGCAGGGGGCGCGGAATGGCTACACCTTC.

This clonotype was detected many times. The rearrangement links TRBV12-3 or TRBV12-4 to TRBJ2-5, with D uncertain. V dropped 8 bases and J dropped 5 bases, with 12 bases sitting between them. The CDR3 sequence is 12 residues long. DNA for the CDR3: TGTGCCAGCGGCGGCTCGTCCGAGACCCAGTACTTC. As protein: CASGGSSETQYF.

This clonotype was observed at least ten times. V usage is TRBV12-3 or TRBV12-4 and J usage is TRBJ1-1; unclear D gene. The V and J ends lost 3 bases and 3 bases respectively, with 2 bases between them. The CDR3 sequence is 11 residues long. CDR3 sequence (DNA): TGTGCCAGCAGTTTTTACACTGAAGCTTTCTTT. It is translated as CASSFYTEAFF.